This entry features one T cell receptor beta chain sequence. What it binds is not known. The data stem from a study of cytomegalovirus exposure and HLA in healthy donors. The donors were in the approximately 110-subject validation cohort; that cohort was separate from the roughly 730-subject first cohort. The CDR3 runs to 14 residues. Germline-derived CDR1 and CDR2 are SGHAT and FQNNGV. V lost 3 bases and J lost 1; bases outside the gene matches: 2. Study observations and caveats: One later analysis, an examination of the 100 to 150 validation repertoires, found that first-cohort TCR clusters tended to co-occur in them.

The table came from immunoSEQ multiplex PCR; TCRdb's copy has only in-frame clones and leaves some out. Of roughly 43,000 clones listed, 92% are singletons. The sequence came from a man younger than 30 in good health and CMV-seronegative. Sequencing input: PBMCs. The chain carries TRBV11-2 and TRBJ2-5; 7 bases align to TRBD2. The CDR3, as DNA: TGTGCCAGCAGCTTCTGGGGGGGCCAAGAGACCCAGTACTTC. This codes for CASSFWGGQETQYF.